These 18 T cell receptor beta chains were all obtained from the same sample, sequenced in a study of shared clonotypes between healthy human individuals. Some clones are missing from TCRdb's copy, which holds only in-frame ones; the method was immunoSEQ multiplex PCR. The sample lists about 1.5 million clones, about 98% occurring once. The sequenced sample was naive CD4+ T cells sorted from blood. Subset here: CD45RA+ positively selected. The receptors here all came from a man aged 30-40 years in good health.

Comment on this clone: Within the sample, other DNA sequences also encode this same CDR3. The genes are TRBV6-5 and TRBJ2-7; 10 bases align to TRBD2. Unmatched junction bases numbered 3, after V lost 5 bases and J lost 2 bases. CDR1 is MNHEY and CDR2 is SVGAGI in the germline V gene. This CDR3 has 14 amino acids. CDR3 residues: CASSRTSGTYEQYF. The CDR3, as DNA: TGTGCCAGCAGTCGGACTAGCGGAACCTACGAGCAGTACTTC.

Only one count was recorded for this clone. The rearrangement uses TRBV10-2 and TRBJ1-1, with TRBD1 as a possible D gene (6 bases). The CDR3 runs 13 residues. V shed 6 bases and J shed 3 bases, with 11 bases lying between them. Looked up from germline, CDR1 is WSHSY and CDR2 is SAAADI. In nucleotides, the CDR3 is TGCGCCAGCAGCCGGGACACCGACACTGAAGCTTTCTTT. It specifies CASSRDTDTEAFF.

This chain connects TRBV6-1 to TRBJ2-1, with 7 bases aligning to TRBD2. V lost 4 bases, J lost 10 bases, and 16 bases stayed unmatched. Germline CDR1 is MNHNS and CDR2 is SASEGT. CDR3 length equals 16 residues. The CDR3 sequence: CASSGRRGPGGEEQFF. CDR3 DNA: TGTGCCAGCAGTGGGAGGCGGGGTCCGGGGGGAGAGGAGCAGTTCTTC.

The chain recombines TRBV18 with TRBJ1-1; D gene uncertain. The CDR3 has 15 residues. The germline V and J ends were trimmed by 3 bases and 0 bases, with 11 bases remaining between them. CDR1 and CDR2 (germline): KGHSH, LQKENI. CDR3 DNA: TGTGCCAGCTCACCCCTGGAGAGCGTGAACACTGAAGCTTTCTTT. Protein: CASSPLESVNTEAFF.

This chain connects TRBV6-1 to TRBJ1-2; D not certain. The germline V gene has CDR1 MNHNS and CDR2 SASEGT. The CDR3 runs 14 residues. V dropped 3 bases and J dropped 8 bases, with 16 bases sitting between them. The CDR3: CASSDIKGVGGYTF. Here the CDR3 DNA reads TGTGCCAGCAGTGATATTAAGGGAGTGGGGGGCTACACCTTC.

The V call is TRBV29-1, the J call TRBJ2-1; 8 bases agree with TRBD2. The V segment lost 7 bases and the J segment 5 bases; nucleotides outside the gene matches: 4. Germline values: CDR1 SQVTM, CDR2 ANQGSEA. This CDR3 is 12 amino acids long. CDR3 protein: CSGREANNEQFF. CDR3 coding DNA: TGCAGCGGGCGGGAGGCCAACAATGAGCAGTTCTTC.

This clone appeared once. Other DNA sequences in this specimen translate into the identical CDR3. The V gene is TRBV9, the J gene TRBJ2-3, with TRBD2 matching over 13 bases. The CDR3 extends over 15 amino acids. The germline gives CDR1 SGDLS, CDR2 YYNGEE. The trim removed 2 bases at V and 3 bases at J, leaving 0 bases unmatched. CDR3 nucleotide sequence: TGTGCCAGCAGCGTGACTAGCGGGAGGACAGATACGCAGTATTTT. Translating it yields CASSVTSGRTDTQYF.

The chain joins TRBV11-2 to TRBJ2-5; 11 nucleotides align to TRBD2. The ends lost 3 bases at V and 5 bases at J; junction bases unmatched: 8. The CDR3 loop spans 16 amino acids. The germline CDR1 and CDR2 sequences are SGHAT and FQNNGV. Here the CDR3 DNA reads TGTGCCAGCAGCTTCTCCCTAACTAGCGGGAGTGAGACCCAGTACTTC. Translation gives CASSFSLTSGSETQYF.

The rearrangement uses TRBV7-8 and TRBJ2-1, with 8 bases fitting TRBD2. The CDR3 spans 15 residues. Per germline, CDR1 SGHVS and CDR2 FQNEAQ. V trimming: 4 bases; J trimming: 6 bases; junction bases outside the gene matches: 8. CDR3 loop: CASSSSGWAANEQFF. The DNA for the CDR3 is TGTGCCAGCAGCTCTAGCGGGTGGGCCGCCAATGAGCAGTTCTTC.

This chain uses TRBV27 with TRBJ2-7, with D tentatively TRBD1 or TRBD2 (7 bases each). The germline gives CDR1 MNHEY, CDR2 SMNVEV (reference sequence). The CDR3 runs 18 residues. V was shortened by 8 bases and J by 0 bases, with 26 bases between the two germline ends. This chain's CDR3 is CASGQIQGIAGYSYEQYF. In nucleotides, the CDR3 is TGTGCCAGCGGTCAGATACAGGGGATAGCGGGCTACTCCTACGAGCAGTACTTC.

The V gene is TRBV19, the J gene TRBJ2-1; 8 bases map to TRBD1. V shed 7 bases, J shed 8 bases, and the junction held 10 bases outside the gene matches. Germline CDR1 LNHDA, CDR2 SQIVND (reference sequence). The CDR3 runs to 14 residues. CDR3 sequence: CASTSGGGGHEQFF. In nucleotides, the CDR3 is TGTGCCAGTACCTCAGGGGGCGGAGGGCATGAGCAGTTCTTC.

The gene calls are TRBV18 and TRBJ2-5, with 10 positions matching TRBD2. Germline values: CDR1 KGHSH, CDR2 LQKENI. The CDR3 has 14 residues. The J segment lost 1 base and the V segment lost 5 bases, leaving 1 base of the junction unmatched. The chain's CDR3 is CASSGTSAQETQYF. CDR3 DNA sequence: TGTGCCAGCTCAGGGACTAGCGCCCAAGAGACCCAGTACTTC.

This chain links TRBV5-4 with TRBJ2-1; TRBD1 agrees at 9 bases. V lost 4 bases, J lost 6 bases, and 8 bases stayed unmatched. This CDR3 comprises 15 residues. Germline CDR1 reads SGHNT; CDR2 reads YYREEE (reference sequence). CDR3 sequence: CASSTQGALGNEQFF. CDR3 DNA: TGTGCCAGCAGCACACAGGGGGCGCTTGGCAATGAGCAGTTCTTC.

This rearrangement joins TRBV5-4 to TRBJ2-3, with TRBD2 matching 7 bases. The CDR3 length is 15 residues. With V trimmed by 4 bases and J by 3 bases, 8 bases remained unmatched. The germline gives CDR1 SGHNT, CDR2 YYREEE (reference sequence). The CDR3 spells CASSPGGFGTDTQYF. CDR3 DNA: TGTGCCAGCAGCCCCGGGGGGTTTGGGACAGATACGCAGTATTTT.

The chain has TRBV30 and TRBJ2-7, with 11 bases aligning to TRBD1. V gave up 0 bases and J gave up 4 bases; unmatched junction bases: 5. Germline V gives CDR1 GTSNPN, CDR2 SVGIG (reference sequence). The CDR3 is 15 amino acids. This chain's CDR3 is CAWSVRGQGVYEQYF. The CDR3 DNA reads TGTGCCTGGAGTGTACGGGGACAGGGGGTTTACGAGCAGTACTTC.

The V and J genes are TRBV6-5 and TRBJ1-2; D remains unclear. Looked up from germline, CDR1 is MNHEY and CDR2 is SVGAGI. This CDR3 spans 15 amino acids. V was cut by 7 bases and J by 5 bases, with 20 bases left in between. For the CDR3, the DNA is TGTGCCAGCACCTCTTATACCGTTAGCACATATGGCTACACCTTC. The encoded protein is CASTSYTVSTYGYTF.

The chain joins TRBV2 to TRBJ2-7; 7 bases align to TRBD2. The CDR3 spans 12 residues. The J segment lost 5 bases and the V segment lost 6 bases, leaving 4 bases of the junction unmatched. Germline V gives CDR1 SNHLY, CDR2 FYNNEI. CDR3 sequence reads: CASSVLANEQYF. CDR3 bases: TGTGCCAGCAGCGTACTAGCGAACGAGCAGTACTTC. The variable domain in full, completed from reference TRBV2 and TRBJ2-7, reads EPEVTQTPSHQVTQMGQEVILRCVPISNHLYFYWYRQILGQKVEFLVSFYNNEISEKSEIFDDQFSVERPDGSNFTLKIRSTKLEDSAMYFCASSVLANEQYFGPGTRLTVT.

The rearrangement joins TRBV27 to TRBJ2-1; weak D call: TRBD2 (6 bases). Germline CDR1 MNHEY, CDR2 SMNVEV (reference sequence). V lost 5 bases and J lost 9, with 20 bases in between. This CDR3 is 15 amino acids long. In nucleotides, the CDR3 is TGTGCCAGCAGTCTCCGACTAGGATTGGGGGGTGAGCAGTTCTTC. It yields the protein CASSLRLGLGGEQFF.